Below are 19 T cell receptor beta chains sequenced from a single sample in a study of shared clonotypes between healthy human individuals. Repertoires were generated with immunoSEQ multiplex PCR, while TCRdb's copy carries only in-frame clones and drops some. Found here are 2 million to 3 million clones, approximately 93% of them singletons; the top ten hold around 0.37%. The sequenced sample consisted of naive CD4+ T cells from PBMCs. Subset here: CD45RA+ positively selected. The receptors were sampled from a man between 18 and 29 years old in good health. Some clones in this sample may be carry-over from other donors' samples.

This clone has only one observation. This same CDR3 is encoded by further DNA sequences in the sample. The chain links TRBV7-2 to TRBJ2-7; tentatively, D is TRBD1 or TRBD2 (5 bases each). V dropped 1 base and J dropped 0 bases, with 10 bases sitting between them. The CDR3 covers 15 residues. Germline CDR1 is SGHTA and CDR2 is FQGNSA. CDR3 protein: CASSLDGTSSYEQYF. In DNA form, the CDR3 reads TGTGCCAGCAGCTTAGACGGGACGAGCTCCTACGAGCAGTACTTC. Drawing the rest from reference TRBV7-2 and TRBJ2-7, the complete variable domain is GAGVSQSPSNKVTEKGKDVELRCDPISGHTALYWYRQSLGQGLEFLIYFQGNSAPDKSGLPSDRFSAERTGGSVSTLTIQRTQQEDSAVYLCASSLDGTSSYEQYFGPGTRLTVT.

V is TRBV7-2 and J is TRBJ2-7; TRBD2 aligns across 9 bases. CDR3 length equals 16 residues. With 5 bases clipped from V and 0 bases from J, the junction kept 8 bases outside the gene matches. Germline CDR1 is SGHTA and CDR2 is FQGNSA. CDR3 DNA: TGTGCCAGCAGCCCTACCGGACTAGCGAGCTCCTACGAGCAGTACTTC. Translating it yields CASSPTGLASSYEQYF.

This sequence joins TRBV18 and TRBJ1-1; D gene unclear. The CDR3 consists of 12 residues. Trimming took 4 bases from V and 4 from J, leaving 7 bases between them. Germline CDR1 KGHSH, CDR2 LQKENI. The CDR3 DNA sequence: TGTGCCAGCTCACTATCTGCCACTGAAGCTTTCTTT. Its protein is CASSLSATEAFF.

V usage is TRBV7-2 and J usage is TRBJ1-2, with 11 bases that match TRBD1. The CDR3 has 15 residues. With 5 bases clipped from V and 8 bases from J, the junction kept 10 bases outside the gene matches. CDR1 SGHTA and CDR2 FQGNSA come from the germline V gene. The CDR3 DNA reads TGTGCCAGCAGCCGCGCCCCGGGACAGGGGGGAGGCTACACCTTC. This encodes CASSRAPGQGGGYTF.

V usage is TRBV27 and J usage is TRBJ2-5, with a weak D call TRBD2 (7 bases). In germline, CDR1 is MNHEY, CDR2 SMNVEV (reference sequence). This CDR3 has 16 residues. V was clipped by 4 bases and J by 5 bases, with 20 bases between them. DNA for the CDR3: TGTGCCAGCAGTTCCAGAGGGACAATCGGGGGGGAGACCCAGTACTTC. Protein sequence: CASSSRGTIGGETQYF.

CDR3 amino acids: CASSSRLAAQETQYF. The CDR3 DNA reads as TGCGCCAGCAGCTCCCGACTAGCGGCTCAAGAGACCCAGTACTTC. The chain joins TRBV5-1 to TRBJ2-5; TRBD2 agrees at 9 bases. CDR3 length: 15 residues. CDR1 is SGHRS, CDR2 YFSETQ, per germline. With 3 bases clipped from V and 2 bases from J, the junction kept 5 bases outside the gene matches.

Turning to this clone: Mismatch with germline at one junction end may stem from a read error. This rearrangement joins TRBV11-2 to TRBJ2-1; D could derive from TRBD1 or TRBD2 (5 bases each). The CDR3 has 11 residues. Germline V gene sequence: CDR1 SGHAT, CDR2 FQNNGV. CDR3 protein: CASKRVVGTVF. CDR3 in DNA: TGTGCCAGCAAACGGGTCGTCGGGACGGTCTTC.

For this clone: Other nucleotide sequences from this sample produce the same CDR3. The chain carries TRBV27 and TRBJ2-7; possibly TRBD1 for D (6 bases). Trimming took off 3 bases at V and 1 base at J, with 10 bases between the two ends. The CDR3 length is 14 residues. Germline assignment: CDR1 MNHEY and CDR2 SMNVEV (reference sequence). The CDR3 DNA sequence: TGTGCCAGCAGTTTTTTGACAGGATCCTACGAGCAGTACTTC. As protein: CASSFLTGSYEQYF.

The DNA of the CDR3 is TGTGCCAGCAGCTACCGGGCGGGGGACACTGAAGCTTTCTTT. Protein sequence: CASSYRAGDTEAFF. The rearrangement uses TRBV7-3 and TRBJ1-1; a possible D gene is TRBD1 (5 bases). The V and J ends lost 4 bases and 3 bases respectively, with 12 bases between them. Germline CDR1 SGHTA, CDR2 FQGTGA. The CDR3 spans 14 residues.

This clone appeared a single time. The chain links TRBV18 to TRBJ2-2; 8 positions match TRBD1. Germline lookup yields CDR1 KGHSH and CDR2 LQKENI. The V gene end was trimmed by 3 bases and the J gene end by 7 bases; junction bases not matched to a gene: 7. The CDR3 loop spans 15 amino acids. The CDR3 reads CASSPLGQVGGELFF. The CDR3 DNA reads as TGTGCCAGCTCACCCCTGGGACAGGTCGGCGGGGAGCTGTTTTTT.

The gene calls are TRBV7-6 and TRBJ2-3; 10 bases are shared with TRBD2. With 5 bases clipped from V and 0 bases from J, the junction kept 11 bases outside the gene matches. There are 18 residues in the CDR3. Germline V gives CDR1 SGHVS, CDR2 FNYEAQ. The CDR3 nucleotides are TGTGCCAGCAGCCTTTCCCCCCCGACTAGCGGGAGCACAGATACGCAGTATTTT. This gives the protein CASSLSPPTSGSTDTQYF.

A single count supports this clone. The chain uses TRBV28 and TRBJ1-3; maybe TRBD1 (5 bases). The CDR3 consists of 15 residues. Germline-derived CDR1 and CDR2 are MDHEN and SYDVKM. Between the trimmed V and J ends, which lost 6 bases and 0 bases, there was a span of 12 bases. The CDR3 region has the DNA TGTGCCAGCAGATGGACATACAGCTCTGGAAACACCATATATTTT. Its protein is CASRWTYSSGNTIYF.

The chain uses TRBV6-5 and TRBJ1-5; D unclear. V gave up 6 bases and J gave up 3 bases, with 9 bases separating them. Per the germline V gene, CDR1 is MNHEY and CDR2 is SVGAGI. This CDR3 is built from 13 residues. The CDR3 protein is CASREQFNQPQHF. The CDR3 region has the DNA TGTGCCAGCAGGGAACAGTTCAATCAGCCCCAGCATTTT.

This chain connects TRBV5-1 to TRBJ2-3; unclear D gene. Germline V gene data show CDR1 as SGHRS and CDR2 as YFSETQ. Trimming pared 4 bases from V and 6 bases from J, leaving 15 bases between. The CDR3 is made up of 14 amino acids. CDR3 DNA sequence: TGCGCCAGCAGCCCATCTAGTTTAGGGGATACGCAGTATTTT. It specifies CASSPSSLGDTQYF.

The chain joins TRBV9 to TRBJ1-2; D might be TRBD1 (5 bases). Trimming removed 0 bases from V and 4 bases from J, with 16 bases in between. This CDR3 contains 16 residues. CDR1 SGDLS and CDR2 YYNGEE come from the germline V gene. The CDR3 spells CASSVDGSRVGYGYTF. The DNA for the CDR3 is TGTGCCAGCAGCGTAGATGGGAGCAGGGTGGGCTATGGCTACACCTTC.

The chain recombines TRBV18 with TRBJ2-1, with D maybe TRBD1 (5 bases). Germline V gene sequence: CDR1 KGHSH, CDR2 LQKENI. Trimming stripped 2 bases from V and 8 bases from J, with 10 bases between. The CDR3 totals 13 residues. CDR3 coding DNA: TGTGCCAGCTCACCAAACAAAGGGGATGAGCAGTTCTTC. Translation: CASSPNKGDEQFF.

This chain connects TRBV28 to TRBJ1-4, with a tentative D call TRBD1 (5 bases). Germline CDR1 reads MDHEN; CDR2 reads SYDVKM. The CDR3 loop spans 15 amino acids. Trimming took 0 bases from V and 0 from J, leaving 5 bases between them. CDR3 sequence reads: CASSLWTATNEKLFF. The CDR3 DNA is TGTGCCAGCAGTTTATGGACAGCAACTAATGAAAAACTGTTTTTT.

As to this clone: Other DNA sequences within the sample encode an identical CDR3. This chain joins TRBV5-1 and TRBJ2-1, with 14 bases fitting TRBD2. This CDR3 is 15 amino acids long. With V trimmed by 3 bases and J by 10 bases, 6 bases remained unmatched. The V gene's germline CDR1 is SGHRS and CDR2 YFSETQ. DNA of the CDR3: TGCGCCAGCAGCTCCGGGACTAGCGGGAGTGACGAGCAGTTCTTC. Amino acids: CASSSGTSGSDEQFF.

A remark on this clone: This sample also contains other DNA sequences that code for the same CDR3. The chain uses TRBV5-1 and TRBJ2-5; D possibly corresponds to TRBD1 (6 bases). V lost 4 bases, J lost 2 bases, and 12 bases lay in between. This CDR3 region has 14 residues. Germline assignment: CDR1 SGHRS and CDR2 YFSETQ. Written as DNA, the CDR3 is TGCGCCAGCAGCCCCCGGACAGATCAAGAGACCCAGTACTTC. Its translation: CASSPRTDQETQYF.